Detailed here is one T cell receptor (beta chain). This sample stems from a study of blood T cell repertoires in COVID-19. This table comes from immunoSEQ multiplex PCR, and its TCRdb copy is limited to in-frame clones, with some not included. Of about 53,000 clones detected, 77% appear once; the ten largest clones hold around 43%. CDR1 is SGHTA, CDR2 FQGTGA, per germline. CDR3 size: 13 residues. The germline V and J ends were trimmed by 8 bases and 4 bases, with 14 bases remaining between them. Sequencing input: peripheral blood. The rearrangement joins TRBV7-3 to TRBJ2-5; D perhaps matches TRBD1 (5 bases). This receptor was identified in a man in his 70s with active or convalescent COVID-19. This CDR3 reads CASGAGPGETQYF. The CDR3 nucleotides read TGTGCCAGCGGGGCAGGGCCAGGAGAGACCCAGTACTTC.